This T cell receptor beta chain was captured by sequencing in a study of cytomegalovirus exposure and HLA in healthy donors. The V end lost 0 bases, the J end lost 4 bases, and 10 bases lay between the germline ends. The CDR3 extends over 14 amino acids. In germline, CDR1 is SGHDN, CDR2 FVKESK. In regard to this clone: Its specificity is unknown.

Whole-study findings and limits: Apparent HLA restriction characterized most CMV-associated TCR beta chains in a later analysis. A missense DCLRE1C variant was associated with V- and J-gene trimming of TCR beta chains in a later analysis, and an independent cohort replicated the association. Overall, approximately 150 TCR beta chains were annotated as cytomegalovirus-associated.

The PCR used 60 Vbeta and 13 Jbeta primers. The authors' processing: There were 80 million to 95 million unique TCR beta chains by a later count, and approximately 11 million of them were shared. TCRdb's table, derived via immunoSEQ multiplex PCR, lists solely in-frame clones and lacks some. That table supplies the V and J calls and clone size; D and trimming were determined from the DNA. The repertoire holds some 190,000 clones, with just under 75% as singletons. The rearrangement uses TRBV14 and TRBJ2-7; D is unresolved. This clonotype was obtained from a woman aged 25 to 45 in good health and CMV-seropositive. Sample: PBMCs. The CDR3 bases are TGTGCCAGCAGCCAAGATCCACAGCTTTACGAGCAGTACTTC. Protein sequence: CASSQDPQLYEQYF.